The entry below gives a single T cell receptor (beta chain) sequence along with its context. Antigen: not known. This specimen belongs to a study of CD8 T cells in Susac syndrome. About the study: Each patient with Susac syndrome, at the time of blood draw, was therapy-naive, on corticosteroids, or on intravenous immunoglobulin alone.

Germline V CDR1 and CDR2: SNHLY, FYNNEI. V was pared by 6 bases and J by 7 bases, with 8 bases of the junction left unmatched. The CDR3 has 14 amino acids. RNA totalling 0.5 to 1 ug underwent reverse transcription with random hexamers. From the immunoSEQ multiplex PCR reads, TCRdb called clonotypes with MiXCR, one entry per CDR3 protein. The sample includes 170,000 or so distinct CDR3 sequences, 85% to 95% of them seen just once. TCR beta from blood CD8+ and CD4+ T cells was sequenced. Study results and limitations: In its TCR sequencing and HLA analysis, the study acknowledged that the number of individuals was relatively small.

Sequenced input: CD4+ T cells from PBMCs. The chain uses TRBV2 and TRBJ1-5, with TRBD1 matching over 8 bases. The source is a human donor with Susac syndrome. The chain's CDR3 is CASRDRAEEQPQHF. DNA of the CDR3: TGTGCCAGCAGGGACAGGGCGGAAGAGCAGCCCCAGCATTTT.